This T cell receptor (beta chain) was captured in a study of blood T cell repertoires in COVID-19. Sequenced by immunoSEQ multiplex PCR; TCRdb stores in-frame clones only, minus some. The table has about 190,000 clones, 82% seen once. The Seattle patients, enrolled during active infection, were followed longitudinally. CDR1 KGHDR and CDR2 SFDVKD come from the germline V gene. The CDR3 runs to 16 residues. The germline V and J ends were trimmed by 0 bases and 6 bases, with 14 bases remaining between them. The source material was peripheral blood. This chain links TRBV24-1 with TRBJ1-5, with D possibly TRBD1 on 5 matching bases. The receptor was derived from a woman aged 55-69 years with COVID-19, enrolled during active disease. CDR3 coding DNA: TGTGCCACCAGTGATTTGGGGAGGGGCCGAGCTCAGCCCCAGCATTTT. Protein: CATSDLGRGRAQPQHF.